This T cell receptor beta chain was documented in a study of T cells in Graves' hyperthyroidism and ophthalmopathy. The overall study: Peripheral blood specimens were obtained at initial diagnosis, prior to any treatment. Study outcomes and limitations: Ophthalmopathy was identified by the model a median about seven months ahead of onset. Blood shared most expanded thyroid clonotypes above 0.001. The authors' 13 V-J model separated ophthalmopathy from stable hyperthyroidism.

Trimming removed 6 bases at V and 7 bases at J, with 13 bases between. This CDR3 has 13 amino acids. This clonotype was counted ten times or more. The antigen remains undetermined. The CDR3 regions of TCR beta were amplified from RNA transcripts. The TCR CDR3 first-round RT-PCR relied on the HTBI primer set. TCRdb reprocessed the multiplex PCR reads with MiXCR, giving one entry per CDR3 protein. Of approximately 330,000 distinct CDR3 sequences listed, approximately 14% were seen once; the top ten hold 30% to 40%. This sequence joins TRBV12-3 or TRBV12-4 and TRBJ2-1; D is undetermined. The clonotype comes from a woman between 35 and 50 years old with Graves' ophthalmopathy. The sequenced sample was blood. CDR3 sequence reads: CASSRSTSNEQFF. The DNA of the CDR3 is TGTGCCAGCAGCCGGTCCACCTCGAATGAGCAGTTCTTC.